Listed below are T cell receptor beta chains from one sample, sequenced in a study of T cell repertoires in cytomegalovirus infection. From the reads, TCRdb called clonotypes with MiXCR, one entry per CDR3 protein. The sample gives about 260,000 distinct CDR3 sequences, approximately 9.1% of which show up once; less than 15% is in the top ten. Input material: PBMCs. These receptors originate from a human donor in good health (CMV status not recorded). Some clones in this sample may be carry-over from other donors' samples. The CDR3 runs from the conserved cysteine through the conserved F or W. D genes are given only for firm matches. Part of the rows lack a size; the others show once, few, many or a class for expanded clones.

>TRBJ2-7|-|13|-|TRBV6-4
CASSPRSGYEQYF
TGTGCCAGCTCTCCCAGGAGCGGGTACGAGCAGTACTTC
>TRBJ2-7|-|14|many|TRBV7-2
CASSLQGGSYEQYF
TGTGCCAGCAGCTTACAGGGGGGGTCCTACGAGCAGTACTTC
>TRBJ1-1|-|14|many|TRBV20-1
CSAREGEKNTEAFF
TGCAGTGCTAGAGAAGGGGAGAAAAACACTGAAGCTTTCTTT
>TRBJ2-3|-|14|few|TRBV6-2/TRBV6-3
CASSFLGGTDTQYF
TGTGCCAGCAGTTTTCTTGGTGGCACAGATACGCAGTATTTT
>TRBJ1-1|TRBD1|13|many|TRBV7-6
CASKGQANTEAFF
TGTGCCAGCAAGGGACAGGCCAACACTGAAGCTTTCTTT
>TRBJ1-1|-|14|-|TRBV12-3/TRBV12-4
CASSLGLGGTKAFF
TGTGCCAGCAGTTTAGGGCTGGGAGGAACTAAAGCTTTCTTT
>TRBJ1-1|TRBD1|12|many|TRBV28
CASSSTQGGAFF
TGTGCCAGCAGTTCAACGCAGGGGGGAGCTTTCTTT
>TRBJ2-7|-|14|few|TRBV20-1
CSADRGDAAYEQYF
TGCAGTGCCGATCGAGGGGACGCGGCCTACGAGCAGTACTTC
>TRBJ1-1|-|10|many|TRBV19
CASRNTEAFF
TGTGCCAGTAGGAACACTGAAGCTTTCTTT
>TRBJ2-1|TRBD2|18|few|TRBV20-1
CSARRQGTSGRGYNEQFF
TGCAGTGCTAGACGACAGGGAACTAGCGGGAGGGGGTACAATGAGCAGTTCTTC
>TRBJ2-2|-|12|many|TRBV7-8
CASNSRTGELFF
TGTGCCAGCAACTCCCGCACCGGGGAGCTGTTTTTT
>TRBJ2-7|-|15|many|TRBV7-2
CASSFFKQGGHEQYF
TGTGCCAGCAGCTTCTTTAAGCAGGGGGGACACGAGCAGTACTTC
>TRBJ2-6|-|13|few|TRBV27
CASSLYGANVLTF
TGTGCCAGCAGTTTATATGGGGCCAACGTCCTGACTTTC
>TRBJ1-5|TRBD1|15|many|TRBV12-3/TRBV12-4
CASSETGVRNQPQHF
TGTGCCAGCAGTGAGACAGGGGTGCGCAATCAGCCCCAGCATTTT
>TRBJ2-7|TRBD2|14|many|TRBV4-1
CASSPGGINYEQYF
TGCGCCAGCAGCCCCGGGGGGATTAACTACGAGCAGTACTTC
>TRBJ2-5|-|14|many|TRBV7-2
CASSLGGSWETQYF
TGTGCCAGCAGCTTAGGGGGTAGTTGGGAGACCCAGTACTTC
>TRBJ2-6|-|16|many|TRBV20-1
CSASLVRGAGANVLTF
TGCAGTGCTTCCCTAGTCAGGGGCGCTGGGGCCAACGTCCTGACTTTC
>TRBJ1-2|-|12|many|TRBV7-2
CASRSTGAGYTF
TGTGCCAGCAGATCCACAGGAGCAGGCTACACCTTC
>TRBJ1-5|-|13|many|TRBV20-1
CSAATSLGQPQHF
TGCAGTGCCGCTACATCATTGGGTCAGCCCCAGCATTTT
>TRBJ1-4|TRBD1|13|many|TRBV2
CASTRDRNEKLFF
TGTGCCAGCACTAGGGACAGAAATGAAAAACTGTTTTTT
>TRBJ1-1|TRBD1|11|many|TRBV12-3/TRBV12-4
CASRADREAFF
TGTGCCAGCAGGGCGGACAGGGAAGCTTTCTTT
>TRBJ2-7|-|14|many|TRBV28
CASSFPGGRNEQYF
TGTGCCAGCAGTTTTCCGGGGGGCAGGAACGAGCAGTACTTC
>TRBJ1-5|TRBD1|15|many|TRBV7-2
CASSSGQAGNQPQHF
TGTGCCAGCAGCTCAGGACAGGCGGGCAATCAGCCCCAGCATTTT
>TRBJ2-2|-|14|few|TRBV7-7
CASSLRESAGELFF
TGTGCCAGCAGTCTACGAGAGTCCGCCGGGGAGCTGTTTTTT
>TRBJ1-5|TRBD1|15|many|TRBV28
CASRGQALFNQPQHF
TGTGCCAGCAGGGGACAGGCCCTATTCAATCAGCCCCAGCATTTT
>TRBJ2-5|-|15|many|TRBV5-4
CASSLETSVWETQYF
TGTGCCAGCAGCTTGGAGACGTCAGTTTGGGAGACCCAGTACTTC
>TRBJ2-3|-|11|-|TRBV20-1
CSARIVDTQYF
TGCAGTGCTAGAATAGTGGATACGCAGTATTTT
>TRBJ2-7|-|14|many|TRBV7-2
CASSFGRGSREQYF
TGTGCCAGCAGCTTTGGCAGGGGTTCTCGCGAGCAGTACTTC
>TRBJ1-4|-|13|-|TRBV11-3
CASSFVLNEKLFF
TGTGCCAGCAGCTTTGTCCTCAATGAAAAACTGTTTTTT
>TRBJ1-5|-|17|-|TRBV19
CASSIRIRTAGNQPQHF
TGTGCCAGTAGTATAAGGATCCGGACAGCCGGCAATCAGCCCCAGCATTTT
>TRBJ1-1|-|17|many|TRBV7-2
CASSTRNPGHGNTEAFF
TGTGCCAGCAGCACAAGAAATCCAGGGCATGGTAACACTGAAGCTTTCTTT
>TRBJ1-5|-|18|many|TRBV6-1
CASSEALTTGASNQPQHF
TGTGCCAGCAGTGAAGCGCTAACTACGGGGGCTAGCAATCAGCCCCAGCATTTT
>TRBJ1-4|TRBD1|21|many|TRBV7-6
CASSPYSLTTGAPTTNEKLFF
TGTGCCAGCAGCCCCTATTCACTCACGACAGGGGCCCCCACAACTAATGAAAAACTGTTTTTT
>TRBJ2-7|TRBD2|16|many|TRBV7-2
CASSFSLGGSSYEQYF
TGTGCCAGCAGCTTCTCCCTAGGCGGGAGCTCCTACGAGCAGTACTTC
>TRBJ2-1|TRBD2|17|few|TRBV7-6
CASSLFTGTSSYNEQFF
TGTGCCAGCAGCTTATTCACCGGGACTAGCTCCTACAATGAGCAGTTCTTC
>TRBJ1-4|TRBD1|15|many|TRBV7-2
CASSFSGQGEEKLFF
TGTGCCAGCAGCTTTTCCGGACAGGGGGAGGAAAAACTGTTTTTT
>TRBJ2-5|TRBD1|15|many|TRBV7-2
CASSPRQGPRETQYF
TGTGCCAGCAGCCCAAGACAGGGGCCCAGGGAGACCCAGTACTTC
>TRBJ1-5|-|15|once|TRBV15
CATSRAGRLNQPQHF
TGTGCCACCAGCAGGGCCGGACGGTTGAATCAGCCCCAGCATTTT
>TRBJ2-7|TRBD1|17|many|TRBV28
CASSYIAGTGGKYEQYF
TGTGCCAGCAGTTACATCGCCGGGACAGGGGGCAAATACGAGCAGTACTTC
>TRBJ2-1|TRBD2|14|many|TRBV6-1
CASSEGLAGGEQFF
TGTGCCAGCAGCGAAGGACTAGCGGGGGGCGAGCAGTTCTTC
>TRBJ2-5|TRBD2|13|few|TRBV10-3
CAIGLDQGETQYF
TGTGCCATCGGACTAGATCAGGGAGAGACCCAGTACTTC
>TRBJ2-3|TRBD2|14|few|TRBV6-1
CASTLAGATDTQYF
TGTGCCAGCACCCTAGCGGGAGCCACAGATACGCAGTATTTT
>TRBJ2-1|-|14|-|TRBV14
CASSQVGLDNEQFF
TGTGCCAGCAGCCAAGTAGGACTGGACAATGAGCAGTTCTTC
>TRBJ1-6|TRBD1|16|many|TRBV7-9
CASSQRVGQGSSPLHF
TGTGCCAGCAGCCAGAGGGTAGGACAGGGAAGTTCACCCCTCCACTTT
>TRBJ1-4|TRBD1|15|many|TRBV7-9
CASRGQGGLNEKLFF
TGTGCCAGCAGGGGCCAGGGGGGGCTTAATGAAAAACTGTTTTTT
>TRBJ1-1|-|14|many|TRBV6-2/TRBV6-3
CASTRGGANTEAFF
TGTGCCAGCACCCGAGGGGGGGCGAACACTGAAGCTTTCTTT
>TRBJ1-1|-|14|many|TRBV7-4
CASSGETRVLEAFF
TGTGCCAGCTCGGGGGAAACGAGGGTTCTTGAAGCTTTCTTT
>TRBJ2-1|TRBD1|17|many|TRBV28
CASSAGQGAAPGNWEFF
TGTGCCAGCAGCGCGGGACAGGGGGCGGCTCCGGGTAATTGGGAGTTCTTC